This is a list of T cell receptor beta chains from one sample in a study of blood T cell repertoires in COVID-19. Using immunoSEQ multiplex PCR, the repertoire was profiled, and TCRdb retains in-frame clones only, with some absent. The profile shows around 150,000 clones, roughly 71% of them singletons. What was sequenced was peripheral blood. These receptors all stem from a woman of 80 years or more with acute or convalescent COVID-19. The CDR3 runs from the conserved cysteine through the conserved F or W. A D gene is named only where the DNA matches it firmly. The listing skips clone size in some rows; elsewhere it reads once, few, many or a size class.

J gene | D gene | V gene | clone size | CDR3 DNA | CDR3 protein
TRBJ1-3 | - | TRBV6-2/TRBV6-3 | - | TGTGCCAGCAGTTCTCCCCTCGGACAGCTTGGAAACACCATATATTTT | CASSSPLGQLGNTIYF
TRBJ2-1 | - | TRBV7-7 | - | TGTGCCAGCAGCTTAGATCAGGGCCCCTACAATGAGCAGTTCTTC | CASSLDQGPYNEQFF
TRBJ2-3 | - | TRBV2 | - | TGTGCCAGCAGACCACAGGGTCTTTATACAGATACGCAGTATTTT | CASRPQGLYTDTQYF
TRBJ1-4 | TRBD1 | TRBV19 | - | TGTGCCAGTAGCCTTGGACAGGGGGCGAAGAAACTGTTTTTT | CASSLGQGAKKLFF
TRBJ1-1 | TRBD1 | TRBV29-1 | - | TGCAGCGTTGAAGATCTGCGGGACAGGAACACTGAAGCTTTCTTT | CSVEDLRDRNTEAFF
TRBJ2-5 | - | TRBV18 | few | TGTGCCAGCTCACCCGACAGCCAAGAGACCCAGTACTTC | CASSPDSQETQYF
TRBJ1-4 | - | TRBV5-1 | - | TGCGCCAGCAGCCCGTTAATCTCGTCCCCTAGTGAAAAACTGTTTTTT | CASSPLISSPSEKLFF
TRBJ2-1 | TRBD1 | TRBV25-1 | - | TGTGCCAGCAGTAGACAGGGCCAGGGCAATGAGCAGTTCTTC | CASSRQGQGNEQFF
TRBJ2-7 | TRBD1 | TRBV30 | few | TGTGCCTGGAACAGGGGATCCTTCTCCTACGAGCAGTACTTC | CAWNRGSFSYEQYF
TRBJ1-2 | - | TRBV5-1 | - | TGCGCCAGCAGCTTCACAGGGAGGGTGTACACCTTC | CASSFTGRVYTF
TRBJ1-3 | - | TRBV18 | - | TGTGCCAGCTCACCCGGGAGGCAGTTCTCTGGAAACACCATATATTTT | CASSPGRQFSGNTIYF
TRBJ1-2 | TRBD1 | TRBV28 | - | TGTGCCAGCAGTTTTGGTGGACAGGGGGTAAGATATGGCTACACCTTC | CASSFGGQGVRYGYTF
TRBJ2-2 | TRBD1 | TRBV24-1 | - | TGTGCCACCAGTGGGGGACAGGGAACGAACACCGGGGAGCTGTTTTTT | CATSGGQGTNTGELFF
TRBJ2-3 | TRBD1 | TRBV5-1 | - | TGCGCCAGCAGCTTCCAGGGGGAGAACACAGATACGCAGTATTTT | CASSFQGENTDTQYF
TRBJ2-2 | - | TRBV7-3 | few | TGTGCCAGCAGCTTAGGGGCGTTGAACACCGGGGAGCTGTTTTTT | CASSLGALNTGELFF
TRBJ1-2 | TRBD1 | TRBV5-4 | - | TGTGCCAGCAGCGCGGGACAGGGGAGCTCAATTGGCTACACCTTC | CASSAGQGSSIGYTF
TRBJ2-7 | TRBD2 | TRBV5-1 | - | TGCGCCAGCAGCTTGGAACCCTTTGCGGGGGGAACCTACGAGCAGTACTTC | CASSLEPFAGGTYEQYF
TRBJ1-2 | - | TRBV5-1 | - | TGCGCCAGCAGCTTGGGTTCCCGGGACTATGGCTACACCTTC | CASSLGSRDYGYTF
TRBJ2-4 | TRBD1 | TRBV5-6 | - | TGTGCCAGCAGCAACGTCCCGGGACAGGGGGCCGTGGTTCAGTACTTC | CASSNVPGQGAVVQYF
TRBJ1-1 | - | TRBV5-1 | - | TGCGCCAGCAGCTTCCAGGGTCGGGACACTGAAGCTTTCTTT | CASSFQGRDTEAFF
TRBJ1-2 | TRBD1 | TRBV7-6 | - | TGTGCCAGCAGCGGTCGGGACAGGGGGCACGGTGGCTACACCTTC | CASSGRDRGHGGYTF
TRBJ2-5 | TRBD1 | TRBV5-5 | - | TGTGCCAGCAGCCCGACGACAGGGGGTAATCAAGAGACCCAGTACTTC | CASSPTTGGNQETQYF
TRBJ1-5 | TRBD1 | TRBV5-1 | - | TGCGCCAGCAGCAACGTCCGGGACAGGGGGGCCTTTGCGCCCCAGCATTTT | CASSNVRDRGAFAPQHF
TRBJ2-2 | TRBD1 | TRBV6-6 | - | TGTGCCAGCAGTCCCCGCGGGACAGGGGGTCGTACGAACACCGGGGAGCTGTTTTTT | CASSPRGTGGRTNTGELFF
TRBJ2-2 | TRBD2 | TRBV3-1/TRBV3-2 | - | TGTGCCAGCAGCCGGGGGCTAGCGGGACGGGAGCTGTTTTTT | CASSRGLAGRELFF
TRBJ2-7 | - | TRBV11-1 | - | TGTGCCAGCAGCTCCCTCCTCGGCGGGGAGCAGTACTTC | CASSSLLGGEQYF
TRBJ2-1 | TRBD1 | TRBV7-6 | few | TGTGCCAGCAGCTCAAAGGGGGCTGGGTACAATGAGCAGTTCTTC | CASSSKGAGYNEQFF
TRBJ2-7 | - | TRBV4-3 | - | TGCGCCAGCAGCCAAGCGCAGGGGATGTTCTACGAGCAGTACTTC | CASSQAQGMFYEQYF
TRBJ1-1 | - | TRBV6-5 | - | TGTGCCAGCAGTTACTCGAGGGAGGTTTTGACTGAAGCTTTCTTT | CASSYSREVLTEAFF
TRBJ1-6 | - | TRBV7-2 | - | TGTGCCAGCAGCTTAGGGGGGCGACAGGCAGGGAATTCACCCCTCCACTTT | CASSLGGRQAGNSPLHF
TRBJ2-7 | - | TRBV7-6 | - | TGTGCCAGCAGCCCCCTGACAGGATCCTACGAGCAGTACTTC | CASSPLTGSYEQYF
TRBJ1-1 | TRBD1 | TRBV30 | - | TGTGCCTGGAGCACAGGGGGGGGAACTGAAGCTTTCTTT | CAWSTGGGTEAFF
TRBJ1-2 | - | TRBV6-1 | - | TGTGCCAGCAGTGAAGGAACAGGCTATGGCTACACCTTC | CASSEGTGYGYTF
TRBJ2-3 | - | TRBV5-1 | few | TGCGCCAGCAGCCTCCTACTAGCCACAGATACGCAGTATTTT | CASSLLLATDTQYF
TRBJ1-6 | - | TRBV27 | - | TGTGCCAGCAGCCCCACGGGGAATTCACCCCTCCACTTT | CASSPTGNSPLHF
TRBJ2-1 | - | TRBV3-1/TRBV3-2 | few | TGTGCCAGCAGCCTCAGTGGGCCAAACAATGAGCAGTTCTTC | CASSLSGPNNEQFF
TRBJ2-1 | TRBD2 | TRBV20-1 | - | TGCAGTGCTGGTGGGACTAGCGGGGGGCTGAACAATGAGCAGTTCTTC | CSAGGTSGGLNNEQFF
TRBJ2-2 | - | TRBV6-5 | once | TGTGCCAGCAACGGGGACTCAACACGCACCGGGGAGCTGTTTTTT | CASNGDSTRTGELFF
TRBJ1-2 | TRBD1 | TRBV5-6 | - | TGTGCCAGCAGCCCTATACAACAGGGGGCGATTGGCTACACCTTC | CASSPIQQGAIGYTF
TRBJ1-1 | - | TRBV10-3 | - | TGTGCCATCAGTGAGTTTGGGACAACGAACACTGAAGCTTTCTTT | CAISEFGTTNTEAFF
TRBJ2-1 | TRBD2 | TRBV7-6 | - | TGTGCCAGCAGCTTAGACGGAGAGCGGGAGTTCAATGAGCAGTTCTTC | CASSLDGEREFNEQFF